These 6 T cell receptor beta chains were sequenced from one sample in a study of blood T cell repertoires in COVID-19 (dated by TCRdb to about 2020). The protocol used for the library was the immunoSEQ multiplex PCR assay. TCRdb mirrors the immuneACCESS table, restricted to in-frame sequences. Some clones are absent from its copies; in checked studies, under half trace to an unresolved V gene, and the reason for the others is unknown. Within this sample are tens of thousands of clones, with 87% of them counted one time only. About 5.6% of the sample is held by the ten biggest clonotypes. Source material: peripheral blood. The receptors here all came from a man between 60 and 75 years old with active COVID-19.

The chain joins TRBV4-1 to TRBJ2-5; 9 bases match TRBD2. This CDR3 comprises 15 residues. The V gene end was trimmed by 5 bases and the J gene end by 5 bases; junction bases not matched to a gene: 9. In germline, CDR1 is MGHRA, CDR2 YSYEKL. CDR3 in amino acids: CASSFLAGPGETQYF. In DNA form, the CDR3 reads TGCGCCAGCAGCTTCCTAGCGGGGCCAGGGGAGACCCAGTACTTC.

This chain links TRBV4-2 with TRBJ1-6, with 7 bases lining up with TRBD1. The CDR3 consists of 17 residues. The V segment lost 1 base and the J segment 4 bases; nucleotides outside the gene matches: 7. Germline assignment: CDR1 LGHNA and CDR2 YNFKEQ. The CDR3: CASSQVGTTGYNSPLHF. DNA of the CDR3: TGTGCCAGCAGCCAAGTAGGGACGACAGGGTATAATTCACCCCTCCACTTT.

The DNA for the CDR3 is TGTGCCAGCAGTTACTCTTGGGCCATCTCTGGAAACACCATATATTTT. Amino acid sequence: CASSYSWAISGNTIYF. The genes are TRBV6-5 and TRBJ1-3; D not certain. CDR3 size: 16 residues. Trimming took 0 bases from V and 0 from J, leaving 9 bases between them. Germline values: CDR1 MNHEY, CDR2 SVGAGI.

The rearrangement uses TRBV9 and TRBJ2-3; D might be TRBD2 (6 bases). This CDR3 is built from 14 residues. Germline V gives CDR1 SGDLS, CDR2 YYNGEE. V was clipped by 1 base and J by 10 bases, with 16 bases between them. The CDR3 DNA is TGTGCCAGCAGCGTAAAAAACCAGGCTAGCGCGCAGTATTTT. Translating gives CASSVKNQASAQYF.

This chain links TRBV6-6 with TRBJ1-1, with TRBD1 matching over 7 bases. CDR1 and CDR2 from the germline V gene are MNHNY and SVGAGI (reference sequence). This CDR3 contains 13 residues. V dropped 0 bases and J dropped 11; count of bases not matched to a gene: 6. This CDR3 is CASSYSQGEVAFF. CDR3 nucleotide sequence: TGTGCCAGCAGTTACTCGCAGGGGGAGGTGGCTTTCTTT.

The V and J genes are TRBV10-2 and TRBJ2-1; 8 bases line up with TRBD2. V gave up 3 bases and J gave up 5 bases; unmatched junction bases: 6. CDR1 and CDR2 (germline): WSHSY, SAAADI. The CDR3 has 15 residues. The CDR3 loop is CASSDWSSGDNEQFF. The CDR3 nucleotides read TGCGCCAGCAGTGATTGGAGTAGCGGGGACAATGAGCAGTTCTTC.